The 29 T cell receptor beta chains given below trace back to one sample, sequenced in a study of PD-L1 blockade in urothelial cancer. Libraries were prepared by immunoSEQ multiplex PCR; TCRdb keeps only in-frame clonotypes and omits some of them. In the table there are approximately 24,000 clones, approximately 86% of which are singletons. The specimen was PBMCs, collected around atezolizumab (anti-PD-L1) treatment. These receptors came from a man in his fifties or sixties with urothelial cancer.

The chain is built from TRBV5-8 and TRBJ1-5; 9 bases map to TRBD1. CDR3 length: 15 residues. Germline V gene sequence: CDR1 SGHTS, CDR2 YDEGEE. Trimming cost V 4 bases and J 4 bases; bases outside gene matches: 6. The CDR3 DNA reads TGTGCCAGCAGCGGGGGGACAGGGAGGAATCAGCCCCAGCATTTT. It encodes CASSGGTGRNQPQHF.

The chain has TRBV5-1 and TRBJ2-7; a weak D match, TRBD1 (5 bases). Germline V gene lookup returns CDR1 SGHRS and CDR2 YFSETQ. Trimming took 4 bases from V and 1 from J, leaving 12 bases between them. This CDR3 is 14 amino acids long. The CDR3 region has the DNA TGCGCCAGCAGCCAAGTACGACAGTCCTACGAGCAGTACTTC. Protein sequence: CASSQVRQSYEQYF.

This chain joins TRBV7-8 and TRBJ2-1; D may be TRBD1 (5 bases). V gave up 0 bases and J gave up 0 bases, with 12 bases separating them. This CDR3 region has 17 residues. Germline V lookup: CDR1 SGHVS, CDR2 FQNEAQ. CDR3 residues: CASSLALQGSSYNEQFF. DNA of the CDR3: TGTGCCAGCAGCTTAGCGCTCCAGGGTAGCTCCTACAATGAGCAGTTCTTC.

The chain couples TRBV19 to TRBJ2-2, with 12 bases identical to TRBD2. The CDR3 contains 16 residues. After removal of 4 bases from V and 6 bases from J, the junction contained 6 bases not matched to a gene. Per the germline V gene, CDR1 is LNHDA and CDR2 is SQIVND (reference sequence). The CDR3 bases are TGTGCCAGTAGTACTCTAGCGGGAGGGCCCCCCGGGGAGCTGTTTTTT. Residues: CASSTLAGGPPGELFF.

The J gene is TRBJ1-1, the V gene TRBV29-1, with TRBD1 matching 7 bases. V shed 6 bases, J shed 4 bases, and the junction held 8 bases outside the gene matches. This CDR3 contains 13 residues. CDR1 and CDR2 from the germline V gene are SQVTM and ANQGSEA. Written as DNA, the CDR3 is TGCAGCGTCAGACAGGGTGGGAGCACTGAAGCTTTCTTT. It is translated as CSVRQGGSTEAFF.

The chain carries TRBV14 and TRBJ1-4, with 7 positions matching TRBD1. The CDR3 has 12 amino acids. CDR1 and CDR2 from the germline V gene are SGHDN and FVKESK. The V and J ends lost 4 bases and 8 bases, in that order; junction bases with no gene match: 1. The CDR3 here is CASSRTGEKLFF. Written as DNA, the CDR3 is TGTGCCAGCAGCCGGACAGGCGAAAAACTGTTTTTT.

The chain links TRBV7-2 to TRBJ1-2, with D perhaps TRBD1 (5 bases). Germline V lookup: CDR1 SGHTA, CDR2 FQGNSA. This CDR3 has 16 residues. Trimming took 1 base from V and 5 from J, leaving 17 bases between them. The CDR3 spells CASSLGPVAGWYGYTF. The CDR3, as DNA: TGTGCCAGCAGCTTAGGGCCAGTGGCAGGGTGGTATGGCTACACCTTC.

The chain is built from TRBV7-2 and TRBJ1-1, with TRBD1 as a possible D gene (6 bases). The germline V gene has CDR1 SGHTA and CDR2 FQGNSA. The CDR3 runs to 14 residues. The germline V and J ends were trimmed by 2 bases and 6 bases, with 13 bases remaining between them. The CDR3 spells CASSLWGGKSEAFF. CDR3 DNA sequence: TGTGCCAGCAGCTTATGGGGGGGCAAGTCTGAAGCTTTCTTT.

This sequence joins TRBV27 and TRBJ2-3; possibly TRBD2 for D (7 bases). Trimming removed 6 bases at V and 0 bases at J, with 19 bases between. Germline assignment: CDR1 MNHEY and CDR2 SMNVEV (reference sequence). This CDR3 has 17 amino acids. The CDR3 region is CASSLPVAGASTDTQYF. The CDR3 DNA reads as TGTGCCAGCAGCCTCCCGGTGGCGGGGGCTAGCACAGATACGCAGTATTTT.

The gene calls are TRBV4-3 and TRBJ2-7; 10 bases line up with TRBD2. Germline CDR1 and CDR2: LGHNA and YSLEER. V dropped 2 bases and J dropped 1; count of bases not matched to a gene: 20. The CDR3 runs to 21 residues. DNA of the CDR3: TGCGCCAGCAGCCAAAACGGCCACGTTTCCAGCGGGGGGGCAGCGTCCTACGAGCAGTACTTC. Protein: CASSQNGHVSSGGAASYEQYF.

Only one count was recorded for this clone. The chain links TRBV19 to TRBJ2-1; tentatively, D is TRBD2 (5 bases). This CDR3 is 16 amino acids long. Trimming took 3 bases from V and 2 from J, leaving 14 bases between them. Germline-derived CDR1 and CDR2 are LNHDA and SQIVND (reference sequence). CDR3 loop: CASSMSAGGTYNEQFF. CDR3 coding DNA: TGTGCCAGTAGTATGTCGGCGGGTGGAACCTACAATGAGCAGTTCTTC.

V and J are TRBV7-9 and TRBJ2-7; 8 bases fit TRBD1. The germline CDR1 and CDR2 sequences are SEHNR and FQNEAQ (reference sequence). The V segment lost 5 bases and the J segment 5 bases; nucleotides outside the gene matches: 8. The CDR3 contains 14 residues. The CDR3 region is CASSESRGQDEQYF. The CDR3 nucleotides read TGTGCCAGCAGCGAATCCAGGGGGCAGGACGAGCAGTACTTC.

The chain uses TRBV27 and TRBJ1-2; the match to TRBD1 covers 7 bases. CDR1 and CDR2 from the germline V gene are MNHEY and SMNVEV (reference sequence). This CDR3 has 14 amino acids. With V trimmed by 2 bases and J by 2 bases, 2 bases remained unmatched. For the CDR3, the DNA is TGTGCCAGCAGTTTAAGGGGGCGCAACTATGGCTACACCTTC. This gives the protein CASSLRGRNYGYTF.

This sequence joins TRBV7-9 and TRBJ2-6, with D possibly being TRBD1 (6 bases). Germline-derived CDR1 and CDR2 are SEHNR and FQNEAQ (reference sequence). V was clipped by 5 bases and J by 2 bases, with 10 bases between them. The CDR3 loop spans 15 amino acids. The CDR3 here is CASSDTGTGANVLTF. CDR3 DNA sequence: TGTGCCAGCAGCGACACAGGGACTGGGGCCAACGTCCTGACTTTC. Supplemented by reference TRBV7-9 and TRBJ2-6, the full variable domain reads DTGVSQNPRHKITKRGQNVTFRCDPISEHNRLYWYRQTLGQGPEFLTYFQNEAQLEKSRLLSDRFSAERPKGSFSTLEIQRTEQGDSAMYLCASSDTGTGANVLTFGAGSRLTVL.

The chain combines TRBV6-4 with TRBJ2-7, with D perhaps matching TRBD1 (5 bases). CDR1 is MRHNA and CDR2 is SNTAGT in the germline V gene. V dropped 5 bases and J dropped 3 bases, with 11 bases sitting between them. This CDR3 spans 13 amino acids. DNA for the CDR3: TGTGCCAGCAGTCGGGCTCAGGGCTACGAGCAGTACTTC. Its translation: CASSRAQGYEQYF.

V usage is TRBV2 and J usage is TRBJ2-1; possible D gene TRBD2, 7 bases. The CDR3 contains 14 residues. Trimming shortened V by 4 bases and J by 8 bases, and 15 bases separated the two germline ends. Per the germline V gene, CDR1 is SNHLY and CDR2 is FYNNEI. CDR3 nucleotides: TGTGCCAGCAGTGGGGGGGGGCTGGGGGATGAGCAGTTCTTC. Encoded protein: CASSGGGLGDEQFF.

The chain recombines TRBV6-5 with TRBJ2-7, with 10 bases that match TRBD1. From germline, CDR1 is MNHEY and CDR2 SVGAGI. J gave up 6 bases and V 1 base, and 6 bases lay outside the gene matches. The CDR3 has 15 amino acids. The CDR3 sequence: CASSYLGQGLGEQYF. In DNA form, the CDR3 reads TGTGCCAGCAGTTACTTGGGACAGGGGTTGGGCGAGCAGTACTTC.

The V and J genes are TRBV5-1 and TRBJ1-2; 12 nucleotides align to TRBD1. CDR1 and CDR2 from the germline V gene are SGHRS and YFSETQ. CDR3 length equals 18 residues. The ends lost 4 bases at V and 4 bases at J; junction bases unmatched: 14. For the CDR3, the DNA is TGCGCCAGCAGCCAAGGGGGGACAGGGGGCGATGGCCCCTATGGCTACACCTTC. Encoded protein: CASSQGGTGGDGPYGYTF.

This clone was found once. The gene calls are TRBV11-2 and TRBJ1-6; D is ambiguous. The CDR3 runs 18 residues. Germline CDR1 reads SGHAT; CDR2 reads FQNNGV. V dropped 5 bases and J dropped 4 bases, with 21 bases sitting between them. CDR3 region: CASSPEGLRKAYNSPLHF. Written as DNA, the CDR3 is TGTGCCAGCAGCCCCGAAGGACTAAGGAAGGCTTATAATTCACCCCTCCACTTT.

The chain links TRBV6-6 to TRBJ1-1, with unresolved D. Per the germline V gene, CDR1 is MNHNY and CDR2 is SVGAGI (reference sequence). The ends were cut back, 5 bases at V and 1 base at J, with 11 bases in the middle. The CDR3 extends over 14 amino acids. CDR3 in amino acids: CASSNPGRNTEAFF. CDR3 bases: TGTGCCAGCAGTAACCCAGGCCGGAACACTGAAGCTTTCTTT.

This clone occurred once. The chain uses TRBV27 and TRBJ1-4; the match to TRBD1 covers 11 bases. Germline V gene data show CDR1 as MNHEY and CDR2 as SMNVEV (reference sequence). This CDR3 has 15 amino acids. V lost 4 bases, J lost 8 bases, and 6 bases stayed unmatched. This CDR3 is CASSYGDRGKEKLFF. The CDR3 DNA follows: TGTGCCAGCAGTTACGGGGACAGGGGGAAGGAAAAACTGTTTTTT. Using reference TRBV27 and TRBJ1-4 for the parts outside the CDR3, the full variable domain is EAQVTQNPRYLITVTGKKLTVTCSQNMNHEYMSWYRQDPGLGLRQIYYSMNVEVTDKGDVPEGYKVSRKEKRNFPLILESPSPNQTSLYFCASSYGDRGKEKLFFGSGTQLSVL.

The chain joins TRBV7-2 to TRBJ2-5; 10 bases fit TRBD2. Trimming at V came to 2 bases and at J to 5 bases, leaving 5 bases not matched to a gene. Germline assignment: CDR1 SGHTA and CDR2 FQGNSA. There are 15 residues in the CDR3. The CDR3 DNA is TGTGCCAGCAGCTTAACTAGCGGGGTGAGGGAGACCCAGTACTTC. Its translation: CASSLTSGVRETQYF.

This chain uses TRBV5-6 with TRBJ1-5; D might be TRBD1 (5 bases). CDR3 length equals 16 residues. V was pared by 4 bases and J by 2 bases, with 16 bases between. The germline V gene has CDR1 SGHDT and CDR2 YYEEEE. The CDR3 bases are TGTGCCAGCAGCGCGGCCCAGGGAGGGCGCAATCAGCCCCAGCATTTT. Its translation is CASSAAQGGRNQPQHF.

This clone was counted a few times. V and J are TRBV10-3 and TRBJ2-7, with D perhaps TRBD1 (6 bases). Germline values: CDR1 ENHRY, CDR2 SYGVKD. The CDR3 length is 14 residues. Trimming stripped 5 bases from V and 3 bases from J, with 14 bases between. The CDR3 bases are TGTGCCATCAGTCCTAGTGGACAGAACTACGAGCAGTACTTC. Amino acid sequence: CAISPSGQNYEQYF.

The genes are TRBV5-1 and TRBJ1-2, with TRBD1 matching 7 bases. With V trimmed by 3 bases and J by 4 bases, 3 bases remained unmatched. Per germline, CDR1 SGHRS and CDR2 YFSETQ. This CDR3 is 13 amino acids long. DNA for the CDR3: TGCGCCAGCAGCTCACAGGGGTCCTATGGCTACACCTTC. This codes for CASSSQGSYGYTF.

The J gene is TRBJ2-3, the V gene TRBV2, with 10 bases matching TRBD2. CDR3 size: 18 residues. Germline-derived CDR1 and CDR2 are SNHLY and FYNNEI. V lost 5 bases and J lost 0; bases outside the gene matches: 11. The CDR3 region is CASSSNGLAAASTDTQYF. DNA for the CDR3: TGTGCCAGCAGTAGTAATGGACTAGCGGCCGCTAGCACAGATACGCAGTATTTT.

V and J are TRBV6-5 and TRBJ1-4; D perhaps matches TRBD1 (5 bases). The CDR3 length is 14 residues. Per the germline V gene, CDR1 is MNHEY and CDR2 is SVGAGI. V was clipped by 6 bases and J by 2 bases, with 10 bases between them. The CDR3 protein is CASSRWGTNEKLFF. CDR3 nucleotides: TGTGCCAGCAGCCGGTGGGGCACTAATGAAAAACTGTTTTTT.

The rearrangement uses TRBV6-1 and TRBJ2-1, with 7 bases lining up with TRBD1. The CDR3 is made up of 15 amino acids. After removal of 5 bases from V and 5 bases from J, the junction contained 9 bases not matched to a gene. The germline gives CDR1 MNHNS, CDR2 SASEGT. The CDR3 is CASSRRQGSDNEQFF. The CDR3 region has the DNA TGTGCCAGCAGTAGAAGACAGGGTAGCGACAATGAGCAGTTCTTC.

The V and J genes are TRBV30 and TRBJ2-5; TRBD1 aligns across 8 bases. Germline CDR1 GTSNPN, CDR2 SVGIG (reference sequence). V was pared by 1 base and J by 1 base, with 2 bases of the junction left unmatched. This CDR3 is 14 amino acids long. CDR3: CAWSGDRRQETQYF. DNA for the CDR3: TGTGCCTGGAGTGGGGACAGGCGCCAAGAGACCCAGTACTTC.